The rows below give T cell receptor beta chains drawn from one sample of a study of patients and donors after allogeneic stem cell transplantation. TCRdb passed the RT-PCR reads through MiXCR, listing each CDR3 protein once. The table records roughly 150,000 distinct CDR3 sequences, about 24% of them present only once. What was sequenced was blood, either unsorted or a sorted T cell fraction (not recorded which). These receptors all come from a human donor who was either an allogeneic HSCT recipient or a stem cell or donor lymphocyte infusion donor (not recorded which). It is not recorded whose cells these are; they may come from a transplant donor. The CDR3 runs from the conserved cysteine through the conserved F or W.

j_gene: TRBJ2-7
v_gene: TRBV5-6
len: 14
CDR3aa: CASSPLQGNYEQYF

j_gene: TRBJ2-1
v_gene: TRBV5-1
len: 17
CDR3aa: CASSLVGQPGAGDEQFF

j_gene: TRBJ2-5
v_gene: TRBV12-3/TRBV12-4
len: 13
CDR3aa: CASSRDYRETQYF

j_gene: TRBJ1-2
v_gene: TRBV29-1
len: 10
CDR3aa: CSVEDLERTF

j_gene: TRBJ1-5
v_gene: TRBV12-3/TRBV12-4
len: 15
CDR3aa: CASSLGGTVNQPQHF

j_gene: TRBJ1-4
v_gene: TRBV29-1
len: 15
CDR3aa: CSVLKMTGANEKLFF

j_gene: TRBJ1-1
v_gene: TRBV5-5
len: 13
CDR3aa: CASNRLGNTEAFF

j_gene: TRBJ1-1
v_gene: TRBV9
len: 13
CDR3aa: CASSVARDTEAFF

j_gene: TRBJ2-7
v_gene: TRBV5-1
len: 15
CDR3aa: CASSYDKALSYEQYF

j_gene: TRBJ2-3
v_gene: TRBV5-1
len: 15
CDR3aa: CASSLEREPSGTQYF

j_gene: TRBJ1-3
v_gene: TRBV12-3/TRBV12-4
len: 14
CDR3aa: CASSLMGGLNTIYF

j_gene: TRBJ1-6
v_gene: TRBV5-1
len: 14
CDR3aa: CASSSDRENSPLHF

j_gene: TRBJ1-6
v_gene: TRBV15
len: 16
CDR3aa: CATSRVVRGTGLPLHF

j_gene: TRBJ2-7
v_gene: TRBV27
len: 18
CDR3aa: CASSLYMEGRGNPYEQYF

j_gene: TRBJ2-3
v_gene: TRBV5-6
len: 18
CDR3aa: CASSYPQAPPLSTDTQYF

j_gene: TRBJ1-1
v_gene: TRBV5-1
len: 15
CDR3aa: CASSWGQGGTTEAFF

j_gene: TRBJ1-5
v_gene: TRBV27
len: 15
CDR3aa: CASSLHPGLRQPQHF

j_gene: TRBJ1-1
v_gene: TRBV12-3/TRBV12-4
len: 14
CDR3aa: CASIRTSKNTEAFF

j_gene: TRBJ1-2
v_gene: TRBV20-1
len: 14
CDR3aa: CSASGQGLNYGYTF

j_gene: TRBJ1-1
v_gene: TRBV5-1
len: 15
CDR3aa: CASSLGQGGNTEAFF

j_gene: TRBJ1-4
v_gene: TRBV10-3
len: 16
CDR3aa: CAISVAGPGTNEKLFF

j_gene: TRBJ2-7
v_gene: TRBV7-9
len: 13
CDR3aa: CASSIRDNYEQYF

j_gene: TRBJ2-2
v_gene: TRBV12-3/TRBV12-4
len: 13
CDR3aa: CASTSVGTGELFF

j_gene: TRBJ1-3
v_gene: TRBV27
len: 16
CDR3aa: CASSSLPGGGGNTIYF

j_gene: TRBJ2-3
v_gene: TRBV5-1
len: 16
CDR3aa: CASSLALLADTDTQYF

j_gene: TRBJ1-6
v_gene: TRBV20-1
len: 14
CDR3aa: CSAVDSSYNSPLHF

j_gene: TRBJ1-2
v_gene: TRBV5-8
len: 14
CDR3aa: CASSLSQGAYGYTF

j_gene: TRBJ1-1
v_gene: TRBV29-1
len: 13
CDR3aa: CSARGRGDTEAFF

j_gene: TRBJ1-6
v_gene: TRBV20-1
len: 19
CDR3aa: CSARDVGQGVGFYNSPLHF

j_gene: TRBJ2-1
v_gene: TRBV7-9
len: 15
CDR3aa: CASSRNITRRNEQFF

j_gene: TRBJ1-2
v_gene: TRBV20-1
len: 12
CDR3aa: CSAIGTGGGYTF

j_gene: TRBJ2-7
v_gene: TRBV13
len: 15
CDR3aa: CASSLGSGVKVEQYF

j_gene: TRBJ2-3
v_gene: TRBV7-2
len: 14
CDR3aa: CASSPRASTDTQYF

j_gene: TRBJ2-3
v_gene: TRBV5-1
len: 16
CDR3aa: CASSLAWKGVTDTQYF

j_gene: TRBJ2-2
v_gene: TRBV12-3/TRBV12-4
len: 14
CDR3aa: CASSPRENTGELFF

j_gene: TRBJ2-5
v_gene: TRBV7-9
len: 13
CDR3aa: CASSPRGLETQYF

j_gene: TRBJ2-2
v_gene: TRBV3-1
len: 14
CDR3aa: CASSQDPSVGELFF

j_gene: TRBJ2-1
v_gene: TRBV29-1
len: 15
CDR3aa: CSVEGAESSYNEQFF

j_gene: TRBJ2-7
v_gene: TRBV9
len: 16
CDR3aa: CASSVDGNLFLWEQYF

j_gene: TRBJ1-6
v_gene: TRBV12-3/TRBV12-4
len: 15
CDR3aa: CASSLRDPYNSPLHF

j_gene: TRBJ2-1
v_gene: TRBV3-1
len: 15
CDR3aa: CASSSTSASENEQFF

j_gene: TRBJ1-4
v_gene: TRBV5-5
len: 16
CDR3aa: CASSIDRASLNEKLFF

j_gene: TRBJ2-5
v_gene: TRBV5-1
len: 14
CDR3aa: CASSSGTLMETQYF

j_gene: TRBJ1-1
v_gene: TRBV5-1
len: 11
CDR3aa: CASRLETEAFF

j_gene: TRBJ2-7
v_gene: TRBV6-6
len: 12
CDR3aa: CASSPVAYEQYF

j_gene: TRBJ2-3
v_gene: TRBV20-1
len: 15
CDR3aa: CSARVGTRKADTQYF

j_gene: TRBJ1-2
v_gene: TRBV12-3/TRBV12-4
len: 13
CDR3aa: CASSPLPWAGYTF

j_gene: TRBJ1-2
v_gene: TRBV3-1
len: 17
CDR3aa: CASSHSAGSKDGYGYTF

j_gene: TRBJ2-7
v_gene: TRBV16
len: 15
CDR3aa: CASSQFWTKGYEQYF

j_gene: TRBJ2-4
v_gene: TRBV18
len: 16
CDR3aa: CASSPSVGTGKNIQYF

j_gene: TRBJ2-2
v_gene: TRBV3-1
len: 16
CDR3aa: CASSQDGARLTGELFF

j_gene: TRBJ2-4
v_gene: TRBV25-1
len: 14
CDR3aa: CASSEWDSENIQYF

j_gene: TRBJ2-3
v_gene: TRBV7-2
len: 14
CDR3aa: CASSLGALTDTQYF

j_gene: TRBJ1-1
v_gene: TRBV20-1
len: 16
CDR3aa: CSAKPGQGPWSGEAFF

j_gene: TRBJ2-1
v_gene: TRBV5-1
len: 12
CDR3aa: CASSPYTNEQFF

j_gene: TRBJ1-5
v_gene: TRBV27
len: 13
CDR3aa: CASSRSLEAPQHF

j_gene: TRBJ2-7
v_gene: TRBV20-1
len: 13
CDR3aa: CSARRQGGYEQYF

j_gene: TRBJ2-7
v_gene: TRBV2
len: 17
CDR3aa: CASSGDRVWPQSYEQYF

j_gene: TRBJ2-1
v_gene: TRBV5-1
len: 16
CDR3aa: CASSLPIAGEVNEQFF